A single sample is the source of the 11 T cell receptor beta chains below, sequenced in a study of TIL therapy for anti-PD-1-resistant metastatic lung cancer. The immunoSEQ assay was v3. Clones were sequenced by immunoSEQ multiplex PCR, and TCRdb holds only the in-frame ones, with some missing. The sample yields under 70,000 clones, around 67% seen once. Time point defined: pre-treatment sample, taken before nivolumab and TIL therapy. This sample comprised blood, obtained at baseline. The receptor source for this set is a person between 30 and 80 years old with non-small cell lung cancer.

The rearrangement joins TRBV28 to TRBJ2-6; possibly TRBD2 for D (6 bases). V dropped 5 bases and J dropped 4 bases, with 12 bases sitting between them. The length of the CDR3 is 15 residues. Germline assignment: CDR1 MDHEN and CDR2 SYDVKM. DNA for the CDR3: TGTGCCAGCAGTCGAGGAGGGGCCGGGGCCAACGTCCTGACTTTC. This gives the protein CASSRGGAGANVLTF.

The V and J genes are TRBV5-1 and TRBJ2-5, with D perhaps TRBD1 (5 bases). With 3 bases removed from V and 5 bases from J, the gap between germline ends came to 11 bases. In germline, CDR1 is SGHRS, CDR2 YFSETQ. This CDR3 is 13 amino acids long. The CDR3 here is CASSSGQVETQYF. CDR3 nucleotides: TGCGCCAGCAGCTCTGGACAAGTCGAGACCCAGTACTTC.

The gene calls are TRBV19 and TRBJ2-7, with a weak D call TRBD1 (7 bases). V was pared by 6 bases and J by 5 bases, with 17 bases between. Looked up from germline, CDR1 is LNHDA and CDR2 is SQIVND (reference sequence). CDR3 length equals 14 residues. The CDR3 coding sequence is TGTGCCAGTAGCAAGACAGGGACTGTAAACGAGCAGTACTTC. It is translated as CASSKTGTVNEQYF.

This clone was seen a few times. Here the CDR3 reads CASSLGNSGYTF. The DNA for the CDR3 is TGCGCCAGCAGCTTGGGGAACAGTGGCTACACCTTC. The V call is TRBV5-1, the J call TRBJ1-2; D is ambiguous. The germline V gene has CDR1 SGHRS and CDR2 YFSETQ. The CDR3 has 12 amino acids. Trimming removed 0 bases at V and 7 bases at J, with 7 bases between.

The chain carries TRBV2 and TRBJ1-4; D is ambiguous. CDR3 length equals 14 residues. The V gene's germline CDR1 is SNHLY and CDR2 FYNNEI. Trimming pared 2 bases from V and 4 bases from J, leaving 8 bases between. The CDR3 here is CASSERENNEKLFF. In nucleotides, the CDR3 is TGTGCCAGCAGTGAAAGGGAGAATAATGAAAAACTGTTTTTT.

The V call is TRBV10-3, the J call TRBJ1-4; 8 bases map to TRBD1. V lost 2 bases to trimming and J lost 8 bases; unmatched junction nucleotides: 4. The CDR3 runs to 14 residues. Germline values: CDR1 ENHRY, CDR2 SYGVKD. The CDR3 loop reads CAISEGTGGEKLFF. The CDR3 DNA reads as TGTGCCATCAGTGAGGGGACAGGAGGAGAAAAACTGTTTTTT.

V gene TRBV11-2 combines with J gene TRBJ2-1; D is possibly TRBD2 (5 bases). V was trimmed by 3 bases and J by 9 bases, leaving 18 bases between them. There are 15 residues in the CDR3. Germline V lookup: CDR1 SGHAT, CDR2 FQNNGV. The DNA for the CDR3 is TGTGCCAGCAGCTTCGGGGTCCTTAGGATGGGTGAGCAGTTCTTC. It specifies CASSFGVLRMGEQFF.

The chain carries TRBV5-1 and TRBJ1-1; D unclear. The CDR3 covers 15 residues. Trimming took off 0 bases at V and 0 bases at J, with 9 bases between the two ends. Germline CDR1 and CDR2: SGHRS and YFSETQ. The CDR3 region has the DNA TGCGCCAGCAGCTTGGGGGATCAGTTGAACACTGAAGCTTTCTTT. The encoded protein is CASSLGDQLNTEAFF.

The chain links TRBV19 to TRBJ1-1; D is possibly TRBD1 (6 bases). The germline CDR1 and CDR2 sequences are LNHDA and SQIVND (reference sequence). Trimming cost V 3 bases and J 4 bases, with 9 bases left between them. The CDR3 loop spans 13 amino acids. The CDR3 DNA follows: TGTGCCAGTAGTATTCGGGGGGCCACTGAAGCTTTCTTT. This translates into CASSIRGATEAFF.

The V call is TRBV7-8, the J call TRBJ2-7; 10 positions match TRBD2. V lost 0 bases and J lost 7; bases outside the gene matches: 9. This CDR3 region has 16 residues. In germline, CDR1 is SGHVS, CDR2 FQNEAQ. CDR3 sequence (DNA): TGTGCCAGCAGCTTAGCGCGGAGCGGGGGGGCAGGGGAGCAGTACTTC. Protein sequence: CASSLARSGGAGEQYF.

The CDR3 DNA is TGCGCCAGCAGCCAAGTAGCGGGAGGGCCCTACGAGCAGTACTTC. Translation: CASSQVAGGPYEQYF. The chain couples TRBV4-3 to TRBJ2-7, with 11 bases lining up with TRBD2. Germline lookup yields CDR1 LGHNA and CDR2 YSLEER. V was pared by 1 base and J by 2 bases, with 1 base of the junction left unmatched. The CDR3 contains 15 residues.